Shown below are 17 T cell receptor beta chains from a single sample sequenced in a study of T cell responses to AZD1222 COVID-19 vaccine. Sequencing used immunoSEQ multiplex PCR; TCRdb keeps in-frame clones, though not all of them. Among roughly 120,000 clones listed, roughly 90% were seen once. The specimen was peripheral blood, collected 28 days after the second AZD1222 dose. Receptor source: an adult who received the AZD1222 COVID-19 vaccine.

The genes are TRBV28 and TRBJ1-4, with unresolved D. Trimming took 3 bases from V and 0 from J, leaving 11 bases between them. CDR3 length: 16 amino acids. Looked up from germline, CDR1 is MDHEN and CDR2 is SYDVKM. CDR3 in DNA: TGTGCCAGCAGTTTCGTGCAGGACGCAACTAATGAAAAACTGTTTTTT. The encoded protein is CASSFVQDATNEKLFF.

The V call is TRBV13, the J call TRBJ2-1, with a tentative D call TRBD2 (6 bases). V was cut by 5 bases and J by 7 bases, with 12 bases left in between. CDR1 and CDR2 from the germline V gene are PRHDT and FYEKMQ (reference sequence). The CDR3 consists of 13 residues. The CDR3 reads CASSPPGENEQFF. The CDR3, as DNA: TGTGCCAGCAGCCCACCGGGGGAAAATGAGCAGTTCTTC.

This chain joins TRBV7-2 and TRBJ2-7; D possibly corresponds to TRBD2 (5 bases). Trimming took off 5 bases at V and 2 bases at J, with 13 bases between the two ends. The CDR3 runs to 14 residues. Germline V gene sequence: CDR1 SGHTA, CDR2 FQGNSA. CDR3 region: CASSLGLITYEQYF. The CDR3 coding sequence is TGTGCCAGCAGCCTTGGACTGATTACCTACGAGCAGTACTTC.

V gene TRBV7-8 combines with J gene TRBJ1-2, with D perhaps TRBD1 (6 bases). The CDR3 has 15 residues. Trimming left V 4 bases short and J 2 bases short, with 14 bases between. Per germline, CDR1 SGHVS and CDR2 FQNEAQ. The CDR3 loop is CASSSGQRLNYGYTF. The CDR3 bases are TGTGCCAGCAGCTCCGGACAGAGATTAAACTATGGCTACACCTTC.

The chain employs TRBV2 and TRBJ1-5; D call uncertain. This CDR3 contains 14 residues. Germline V gene data show CDR1 as SNHLY and CDR2 as FYNNEI. Trimming shortened V by 1 base and J by 0 bases, and 4 bases separated the two germline ends. The CDR3 reads CASSEVDSNQPQHF. CDR3 bases: TGTGCCAGCAGTGAAGTCGATAGCAATCAGCCCCAGCATTTT.

The chain employs TRBV19 and TRBJ2-7, with D perhaps matching TRBD1 (5 bases). Germline V lookup: CDR1 LNHDA, CDR2 SQIVND (reference sequence). This CDR3 has 15 amino acids. V lost 1 base and J 3 bases, leaving 13 bases between the germline ends. This CDR3 is CASSIGVQGYYEQYF. The CDR3 DNA sequence: TGTGCCAGTAGTATAGGAGTCCAGGGATACTACGAGCAGTACTTC.

CDR3 residues: CASSLPSNEKLFF. The CDR3 DNA follows: TGTGCCAGCAGCTTGCCTAGTAATGAAAAACTGTTTTTT. This chain uses TRBV5-5 with TRBJ1-4; unclear D gene. The V and J ends lost 1 base and 4 bases respectively, with 5 bases between them. The CDR3 is 13 amino acids. The V gene's germline CDR1 is SGHKS and CDR2 YYEKEE (reference sequence).

The gene calls are TRBV13 and TRBJ2-5; no clear D. V dropped 5 bases and J dropped 3 bases, with 13 bases sitting between them. Germline lookup yields CDR1 PRHDT and CDR2 FYEKMQ (reference sequence). There are 14 residues in the CDR3. CDR3 nucleotide sequence: TGTGCCAGCAGCGCCCGGACGTCAAAAGAGACCCAGTACTTC. Its translation: CASSARTSKETQYF.

V and J are TRBV7-8 and TRBJ1-3; TRBD1 matches 12 bases. The CDR3 has 17 amino acids. CDR1 SGHVS and CDR2 FQNEAQ come from the germline V gene. V was pared by 4 bases and J by 4 bases, with 8 bases of the junction left unmatched. Written as DNA, the CDR3 is TGTGCCAGCAGCTCCGAAACCGGGACAGGGGGCGGAAACACCATATATTTT. This sequence encodes CASSSETGTGGGNTIYF. Based on the CDR3 plus reference TRBV7-8 and TRBJ1-3, the full variable domain is GAGVSQSPRYKVAKRGQDVALRCDPISGHVSLFWYQQALGQGPEFLTYFQNEAQLDKSGLPSDRFFAERPEGSVSTLKIQRTQQEDSAVYLCASSSETGTGGGNTIYFGEGSWLTVV.

About this clone: A read error may account for a junction end that differs from germline. The V and J genes are TRBV7-3 and TRBJ2-2; possible D gene TRBD1, 6 bases. CDR3 length: 13 amino acids. Germline-derived CDR1 and CDR2 are SGHTA and FQGTGA. CDR3 DNA sequence: TGTGCCAGCAGCGTAACAGGGCTCGGGGAGCTGTTTTTT. It encodes CASSVTGLGELFF.

The chain is built from TRBV6-6 and TRBJ1-2; tentative D call: TRBD1 (5 bases). Germline CDR1 is MNHNY and CDR2 is SVGAGI (reference sequence). Between the trimmed V and J ends, which lost 7 bases and 7 bases, there was a span of 19 bases. This CDR3 is built from 14 residues. The CDR3 sequence: CASTRGDSAAGYTF. CDR3 nucleotide sequence: TGTGCCAGCACCCGAGGGGACTCGGCGGCTGGCTACACCTTC.

The chain carries TRBV12-3 or TRBV12-4 and TRBJ2-1; D not certain. This CDR3 spans 11 amino acids. V was shortened by 3 bases and J by 8 bases, with 5 bases between the two germline ends. This chain's CDR3 is CASSFNDEQFF. The CDR3 region has the DNA TGTGCCAGCAGTTTTAACGATGAGCAGTTCTTC.

The gene calls are TRBV3-1 (or the pseudogene TRBV3-2) and TRBJ2-3; either TRBD1 or TRBD2 may supply D (5 bases each). Germline V gene sequence: CDR1 LGHDT, CDR2 YNNKEL (reference sequence). The CDR3 is 15 residues long. V dropped 3 bases and J dropped 2 bases, with 12 bases sitting between them. CDR3 DNA: TGTGCCAGCAGCCACAGGTGGGGGAACACAGATACGCAGTATTTT. Translation: CASSHRWGNTDTQYF.

The chain links TRBV7-9 to TRBJ1-4, with 7 bases lining up with TRBD1. V trimming: 5 bases; J trimming: 7 bases; junction bases outside the gene matches: 7. The germline V gene has CDR1 SEHNR and CDR2 FQNEAQ (reference sequence). The CDR3 has 14 amino acids. The CDR3: CASSQDRVVEKLFF. The CDR3 nucleotides read TGTGCCAGCAGCCAAGACAGGGTGGTTGAAAAACTGTTTTTT.

The V and J genes are TRBV18 and TRBJ1-1, with D perhaps TRBD1 (6 bases). Trimming removed 3 bases from V and 5 bases from J, with 13 bases in between. Per germline, CDR1 KGHSH and CDR2 LQKENI. This CDR3 is 14 amino acids long. Here the CDR3 DNA reads TGTGCCAGCTCACCGGACAGCCGGTGGACTGAAGCTTTCTTT. Protein product: CASSPDSRWTEAFF.

CDR3 nucleotide sequence: TGCGCCAGCAGCCGTTCGGGACAGCCCAATTCACCCCTCCACTTT. This sequence encodes CASSRSGQPNSPLHF. J is TRBJ1-6 and V is TRBV4-1, with 7 bases that match TRBD1. Germline V gene data show CDR1 as MGHRA and CDR2 as YSYEKL. This CDR3 is 15 amino acids long. V was pared by 4 bases and J by 7 bases, with 7 bases of the junction left unmatched.

CDR3 bases: TGTGCCAGCAGCGGCAGGACAGGGTACGGTTCGGTTTCACCCCTCCACTTT. Translating it yields CASSGRTGYGSVSPLHF. V gene TRBV7-2 combines with J gene TRBJ1-6; 8 bases line up with TRBD1. The CDR3 length is 17 residues. Germline assignment: CDR1 SGHTA and CDR2 FQGNSA. J gave up 9 bases and V 5 bases, and 15 bases lay outside the gene matches.